The rows below give T cell receptor beta chains drawn from one sample of a study of blood T cell repertoires in COVID-19. Repertoires were generated with immunoSEQ multiplex PCR, while TCRdb's copy carries only in-frame clones and drops some. The data show approximately 440,000 clones, roughly nine tenths seen once. Sequences were obtained from PBMCs or T cells enriched from blood (not recorded which). All receptors derive from a young woman who had recovered from COVID-19. The CDR3 runs from the conserved cysteine through the conserved F or W. The D gene is left open where the match is weak. Expanded clones are given a class, and other clones once, few, many or no size at all.

v_call,clone_size,j_call,cdr3_length,d_call,cdr3_nt,cdr3_aa
TRBV30,.,TRBJ1-2,12,.,TGTGCCTGGAGGCGGGACGGCTATGGCTACACCTTC,CAWRRDGYGYTF
TRBV6-6,.,TRBJ2-2,14,TRBD2,TGTGCCAGCAAAGACGGGGGGGACACCGGGGAGCTGTTTTTT,CASKDGGDTGELFF
TRBV28,.,TRBJ1-1,17,.,TGTGCCAGCAGTTTCCCCCGGGCGGGACCCTTGAACACTGAAGCTTTCTTT,CASSFPRAGPLNTEAFF
TRBV7-8,.,TRBJ2-7,16,TRBD2,TGTGCCAGCACCCTCGGGACTAGCGGGGCCTTCTACGAGCAGTACTTC,CASTLGTSGAFYEQYF
TRBV5-1,.,TRBJ1-1,14,TRBD1,TGCGCCAGCAGCACTGACAGGGAAAACACTGAAGCTTTCTTT,CASSTDRENTEAFF
TRBV4-1,few,TRBJ1-1,14,TRBD1,TGCGCCAGCAGCAAAGCCGGGACAGGGGACGGGGCTTTCTTT,CASSKAGTGDGAFF
TRBV28,few,TRBJ1-1,12,.,TGTGCCAGCGGGATAACAGGAACCAAGGCTTTCTTT,CASGITGTKAFF
TRBV3-1/TRBV3-2,.,TRBJ2-1,15,.,TGTGCCAGCGGTTGGACAGACCACTCCTACAATGAGCAGTTCTTC,CASGWTDHSYNEQFF
TRBV2,.,TRBJ1-2,14,.,TGTGCCAGCAGTGAAGCGCGGGGGGCGGATGGCTACACCTTC,CASSEARGADGYTF
TRBV27,.,TRBJ1-6,16,TRBD1,TGTGCCAGCAGTCAGGGACAGCGGCATGGGCCTTCACCCCTCCACTTT,CASSQGQRHGPSPLHF
TRBV2,.,TRBJ1-1,12,.,TGTGCCAGCACCCCCTCTTATGCTGAAGCTTTCTTT,CASTPSYAEAFF
TRBV4-1,.,TRBJ1-1,14,.,TGCGCCAGCAGCCAAGACAGGGCGAACACTGAAGCTTTCTTT,CASSQDRANTEAFF
TRBV28,.,TRBJ1-6,16,.,TGTGCCAGCGGTACAGGGTTTATCGAGGGTAGGTCACCCCTCCACTTT,CASGTGFIEGRSPLHF
TRBV2,once,TRBJ2-1,13,.,TGTGCCAGTGGCGGTAGCTCCTACAATGAGCAGTTCTTC,CASGGSSYNEQFF
TRBV7-2,.,TRBJ1-4,15,.,TGTGCCAGCAGCTTAGGGGGACCCAGGGGTGAAAAACTGTTTTTT,CASSLGGPRGEKLFF
TRBV2,.,TRBJ2-5,16,TRBD1,TGTGCCAGCATCTTACCGGGACAGGGGTACCAAGAGACCCAGTACTTC,CASILPGQGYQETQYF
TRBV12-3/TRBV12-4,.,TRBJ1-1,12,.,TGTGCCAGCAGTTTTGTCTTCGGTGAAGCTTTCTTT,CASSFVFGEAFF
TRBV4-1,.,TRBJ2-5,16,TRBD2,TGCGCCAGCAGCCAACCAGGACTAGCGGGTCAAGAGACCCAGTACTTC,CASSQPGLAGQETQYF
TRBV2,once,TRBJ2-7,12,.,TGTGCCAGCAGTGCGACGGGATACGAGCAGTACTTC,CASSATGYEQYF
TRBV5-1,once,TRBJ2-7,18,.,TGCGCCAGCAGCTTGGCCAAAGGGGCGGGGGCTGGGTCCTACGAGCAGTACTTC,CASSLAKGAGAGSYEQYF
TRBV7-9,.,TRBJ2-3,17,TRBD2,TGTGCCAGCAGCTTGGGACTAGCGGGGGGGCTCACAGATACGCAGTATTTT,CASSLGLAGGLTDTQYF
TRBV5-1,.,TRBJ2-2,11,.,TGCGCCAGCACTACTGTCGGGGAGCTGTTTTTT,CASTTVGELFF
TRBV19,.,TRBJ1-5,15,TRBD1,TGTGCCAGTAGGGTACAGGGGCCGGGCAATCAGCCCCAGCATTTT,CASRVQGPGNQPQHF
TRBV5-4,few,TRBJ2-7,15,.,TGTGCCAGCAGCCGCGGCGGGGACTTGACCTACGAGCAGTACTTC,CASSRGGDLTYEQYF
TRBV6-5,.,TRBJ1-3,14,.,TGTGCCAGCAGACCACCCGGGACAAGAAACACCATATATTTT,CASRPPGTRNTIYF
TRBV30,.,TRBJ1-4,14,TRBD1,TGTGCCTGGAGTGGGACAGGGACTAATGAAAAACTGTTTTTT,CAWSGTGTNEKLFF
TRBV27,.,TRBJ2-1,14,TRBD1,TGTGCCAGCAGTTTCCAGGACAGGGGTGTTGAGCAGTTCTTC,CASSFQDRGVEQFF
TRBV6-2/TRBV6-3,.,TRBJ2-3,15,.,TGTGCCAGCAGTTACCAAATGACTAGCACAGATACGCAGTATTTT,CASSYQMTSTDTQYF
TRBV2,once,TRBJ2-3,19,TRBD2,TGTGCCAGCAGTGAACCGGAGAGGGGACTAGCGGGGATCACAGATACGCAGTATTTT,CASSEPERGLAGITDTQYF